This passage covers 30 T cell receptor beta chains from one sample sequenced in a study of human T cells and chemical hapten exposure. Time point given: patch test 1, 2 weeks after DPC sensitization. Treatment meaning: therapeutic diphenylcyclopropenone sensitization with weekly scalp DPC. One entry per CDR3 protein, called by TCRdb with MiXCR from the RACE reads. Of around 110,000 distinct CDR3 sequences in the sample, 9% to 14% were seen once. Sequenced here: whole blood, sampled in connection with sensitization to the hapten diphenylcyclopropenone (DPC). Every receptor here comes from a woman in her fifties or sixties with alopecia areata. Some clones in this sample may be carry-over from other donors' samples.

This clonotype was seen only a few times. The V call is TRBV28, the J call TRBJ1-1; tentative D call: TRBD1 (5 bases). This CDR3 is built from 13 residues. The ends were cut back, 6 bases at V and 11 bases at J, with 19 bases in the middle. Germline V lookup: CDR1 MDHEN, CDR2 SYDVKM. CDR3 sequence (DNA): TGTGCCAGCAGCCTAATGAACAGGAGGGAGGCTTTCTTT. Residues: CASSLMNRREAFF.

The chain couples TRBV20-1 to TRBJ2-1; possibly TRBD1 for D (6 bases). This CDR3 contains 12 residues. Germline CDR1 and CDR2: DFQATT and SNEGSKA (reference sequence). V lost 5 bases, J lost 4 bases, and 9 bases lay in between. Here the CDR3 DNA reads TGCAGTGCTCCTACAGGGTACAATGAGCAGTTCTTC. Protein sequence: CSAPTGYNEQFF.

This clonotype was recorded many times. V gene TRBV2 combines with J gene TRBJ2-3; no clear D. The V end lost 1 base, the J end lost 4 bases, and 9 bases lay between the germline ends. The length of the CDR3 is 14 residues. CDR1 SNHLY and CDR2 FYNNEI come from the germline V gene. The CDR3 spells CASSEGFPADTQYF. The CDR3 bases are TGTGCCAGCAGTGAAGGATTCCCCGCAGATACGCAGTATTTT.

This clonotype came up many times. The gene calls are TRBV5-1 and TRBJ2-7; 10 bases align to TRBD1. The germline V gene has CDR1 SGHRS and CDR2 YFSETQ. CDR3 size: 14 residues. With V trimmed by 4 bases and J by 1 base, 2 bases remained unmatched. The CDR3 bases are TGCGCCAGCAGCCAGGGACAGGGGTCCTACGAGCAGTACTTC. It is translated as CASSQGQGSYEQYF.

The sample holds a few counts of this clonotype. The V call is TRBV29-1, the J call TRBJ1-2; a weak D match, TRBD1 (6 bases). This CDR3 comprises 14 residues. V was pared by 4 bases and J by 6 bases, with 18 bases between. CDR1 and CDR2 from the germline V gene are SQVTM and ANQGSEA. The CDR3 protein is CSVVSSGRGNGYTF. In nucleotides, the CDR3 is TGCAGCGTTGTTTCTTCCGGCAGGGGAAATGGCTACACCTTC.

This clonotype showed up many times. The chain is built from TRBV3-1 and TRBJ1-1; D unclear. Germline CDR1 LGHDT, CDR2 YNNKEL (reference sequence). This CDR3 is built from 13 residues. Trimming stripped 4 bases from V and 11 bases from J, with 17 bases between. The CDR3 DNA sequence: TGTGCCAGCAGCCCCCTTCCAAGGTTTGGGGCTTTCTTT. Translation: CASSPLPRFGAFF.

This clonotype has a count of ten or more. The rearrangement links TRBV6-5 to TRBJ1-1; the D is unclear. The V and J ends lost 0 bases and 6 bases respectively, with 11 bases between them. CDR1 is MNHEY, CDR2 SVGAGI, per germline. This CDR3 is built from 14 residues. CDR3 in DNA: TGTGCCAGCAGTTACTCGACCGAACGGGCTGAAGCTTTCTTT. Translating it yields CASSYSTERAEAFF.

The chain employs TRBV28 and TRBJ2-7; tentatively, D is TRBD1 (5 bases). The CDR3 spans 15 residues. Germline V gene lookup returns CDR1 MDHEN and CDR2 SYDVKM. The V and J ends lost 5 bases and 4 bases respectively, with 18 bases between them. CDR3 coding DNA: TGTGCCAGCAGTCCAGGTGGAACAGGCCGATACGAGCAGTACTTC. Translating gives CASSPGGTGRYEQYF.

This clonotype has ten or more counts. The chain employs TRBV6-2 or TRBV6-3 and TRBJ2-1; D is possibly TRBD2 (5 bases). The CDR3 has 15 residues. V was clipped by 2 bases and J by 2 bases, with 10 bases between them. The germline V gene encodes CDR1 MNHEY and CDR2 SVGEGT. CDR3 sequence (DNA): TGTGCCAGCAGTTACGCAGCGAGGGCCTACAATGAGCAGTTCTTC. It translates to CASSYAARAYNEQFF.

There are many counts of this clonotype. The chain is built from TRBV28 and TRBJ1-2; possibly TRBD1 for D (5 bases). The CDR3 runs to 13 residues. Trimming cost V 7 bases and J 6 bases, with 15 bases left between them. Germline V CDR1 and CDR2: MDHEN, SYDVKM. The CDR3 DNA reads as TGTGCCAGCACCGTCACAGGATTAAATGGCTACACCTTC. Translating gives CASTVTGLNGYTF.

This chain joins TRBV11-2 and TRBJ2-2; 8 positions agree with TRBD2. Trimming cost V 11 bases and J 6 bases; bases outside gene matches: 17. Germline loops: CDR1 SGHAT, CDR2 FQNNGV. The CDR3 is 16 amino acids. CDR3 nucleotides: TGTGCCTCCTCGGGCAGCTCGAGCGGGAGCGCCGGGGAGCTGTTTTTT. Residues: CASSGSSSGSAGELFF.

This clonotype was seen many times. The chain employs TRBV12-3 or TRBV12-4 and TRBJ2-1; a possible D gene is TRBD1 (5 bases). The V end lost 2 bases, the J end lost 10 bases, and 9 bases lay between the germline ends. CDR3 length: 12 amino acids. CDR3 sequence: CASSLKGREQFF. In DNA form, the CDR3 reads TGTGCCAGCAGTTTAAAGGGGCGGGAGCAGTTCTTC.

V gene TRBV20-1 combines with J gene TRBJ1-5; a possible D gene is TRBD1 (6 bases). Trimming cost V 7 bases and J 1 base, with 17 bases left between them. The CDR3 covers 15 residues. Germline lookup yields CDR1 DFQATT and CDR2 SNEGSKA (reference sequence). The CDR3, as DNA: TGCAGTGGCGTACGGGGGGCTTGGAGCAATCAGCCCCAGCATTTT. This sequence encodes CSGVRGAWSNQPQHF.

This clonotype appeared a few times. This chain joins TRBV7-9 and TRBJ1-1; D call uncertain. The length of the CDR3 is 13 residues. The V and J ends lost 1 base and 8 bases respectively, with 11 bases between them. The V gene's germline CDR1 is SEHNR and CDR2 FQNEAQ (reference sequence). The CDR3 region has the DNA TGTGCCAGCAGCTTAGAGGCCCCCCGCGAAGCTTTCTTT. It is translated as CASSLEAPREAFF. Together with reference TRBV7-9 and TRBJ1-1, the CDR3 gives the full variable domain: DTGVSQNPRHKITKRGQNVTFRCDPISEHNRLYWYRQTLGQGPEFLTYFQNEAQLEKSRLLSDRFSAERPKGSFSTLEIQRTEQGDSAMYLCASSLEAPREAFFGQGTRLTVV.

This clonotype was observed at least ten times. The genes are TRBV4-1 and TRBJ2-1; 10 bases agree with TRBD1. CDR3 length: 17 amino acids. With V trimmed by 3 bases and J by 9 bases, 14 bases remained unmatched. Germline CDR1 MGHRA, CDR2 YSYEKL. The CDR3 DNA follows: TGCGCCAGCAGCCATGAACCCGGGACAGGGGTCTCCGGTGAGCAGTTCTTC. This encodes CASSHEPGTGVSGEQFF.

This clonotype turned up a few times. The V call is TRBV20-1, the J call TRBJ1-1; 7 positions agree with TRBD1. The CDR3 runs 12 residues. V shed 4 bases and J 8 bases; nucleotides not matched to a gene: 7. The V gene's germline CDR1 is DFQATT and CDR2 SNEGSKA (reference sequence). DNA for the CDR3: TGCAGTGCTACAGACGGACAGGCGGAAGCTTTCTTT. Translation: CSATDGQAEAFF.

This clonotype has just a few counts. This sequence joins TRBV6-2 or TRBV6-3 and TRBJ2-5; the D is unclear. Germline CDR1 and CDR2: MNHEY and SVGEGT. The CDR3 is 12 residues long. Trimming left V 2 bases short and J 5 bases short, with 6 bases between. The CDR3 reads CASSYGDETQYF. The CDR3 coding sequence is TGTGCCAGCAGTTACGGCGACGAGACCCAGTACTTC.

CDR3 DNA sequence: TGTGCCAGCAGTGTTCGGGATAATGAAAAACTGTTTTTT. This sequence encodes CASSVRDNEKLFF. The chain combines TRBV6-1 with TRBJ1-4, with D unresolved. Trimming left V 4 bases short and J 4 bases short, with 7 bases between. Germline lookup yields CDR1 MNHNS and CDR2 SASEGT. The CDR3 contains 13 residues.

The sample holds many counts of this clonotype. The chain carries TRBV11-2 and TRBJ2-1; D uncertain. The ends were cut back, 4 bases at V and 0 bases at J, with 16 bases in the middle. Germline V gene data show CDR1 as SGHAT and CDR2 as FQNNGV. The CDR3 runs to 17 residues. The CDR3 DNA follows: TGTGCCAGCAGCTCAGCAGGACGTACCAGCTCCTACAATGAGCAGTTCTTC. Amino acids: CASSSAGRTSSYNEQFF.

J is TRBJ1-3 and V is TRBV6-5; maybe TRBD1 (5 bases). CDR3 length: 16 residues. CDR1 and CDR2 from the germline V gene are MNHEY and SVGAGI. V was trimmed by 2 bases and J by 1 base, leaving 12 bases between them. CDR3 in amino acids: CASSYVIGTSGNTIYF. The CDR3 DNA is TGTGCCAGCAGTTACGTGATCGGGACTTCTGGAAACACCATATATTTT.

In the case of this clonotype: At one end the junction does not follow the germline gene, possibly because of a read error. This rearrangement joins TRBV7-9 to TRBJ1-2; D uncertain. Germline CDR1 and CDR2: SEHNR and FQNEAQ (reference sequence). The CDR3 is 16 residues long. The CDR3 DNA reads as TGTGCCAGCAGTCCCGACCGTACCGGGTACCTATATGACTACACCTTC. It encodes CASSPDRTGYLYDYTF.

At least ten counts were recorded for this clonotype. This chain connects TRBV28 to TRBJ2-3; D is unresolved. Germline lookup yields CDR1 MDHEN and CDR2 SYDVKM. This CDR3 has 13 residues. Trimming pared 2 bases from V and 5 bases from J, leaving 8 bases between. CDR3 sequence reads: CASSLLSRDTQYF. The CDR3 region has the DNA TGTGCCAGCAGTTTACTATCGCGAGATACGCAGTATTTT.

As regards this clonotype: A much larger clone lies one base from this, so it may be a read error. The rearrangement uses TRBV29-1 and TRBJ1-2; D not certain. The germline V gene has CDR1 SQVTM and CDR2 ANQGSEA. This CDR3 spans 10 amino acids. The CDR3 nucleotides are TGCAGCGTTGGAGACTATGGCCACACCTTC. It specifies CSVGDYGHTF.

This clonotype showed up just a few times. V is TRBV20-1 and J is TRBJ2-7; no definite D call. There are 12 residues in the CDR3. V lost 1 base, J lost 6 bases, and 10 bases lay in between. The germline V gene has CDR1 DFQATT and CDR2 SNEGSKA (reference sequence). CDR3 protein: CSARVDRREQYF. The CDR3 nucleotides are TGCAGTGCTAGAGTAGACCGCCGCGAGCAGTACTTC.

This clonotype was seen more than once but under ten times. The chain joins TRBV5-5 to TRBJ1-2; 10 bases map to TRBD1. Germline trimming cut 0 bases from V and 2 bases from J; bases unmatched to any gene: 1. CDR3 size: 15 residues. The germline V gene encodes CDR1 SGHKS and CDR2 YYEKEE (reference sequence). CDR3 in DNA: TGTGCCAGCAGCTTGGCGGGACAGGGGAACTATGGCTACACCTTC. This gives the protein CASSLAGQGNYGYTF.

This clonotype was seen a handful of times. The rearrangement links TRBV7-9 to TRBJ1-5; D is undetermined. V shed 4 bases and J shed 2 bases, with 12 bases lying between them. Germline V gene lookup returns CDR1 SEHNR and CDR2 FQNEAQ (reference sequence). The CDR3 has 15 residues. CDR3 in DNA: TGTGCCAGCAGCTCCCATCGAGGCGGCAATCAGCCCCAGCATTTT. This codes for CASSSHRGGNQPQHF. Full variable domain (missing parts from reference TRBV7-9 and TRBJ1-5): DTGVSQNPRHKITKRGQNVTFRCDPISEHNRLYWYRQTLGQGPEFLTYFQNEAQLEKSRLLSDRFSAERPKGSFSTLEIQRTEQGDSAMYLCASSSHRGGNQPQHFGDGTRLSIL.

This clonotype was found many times. This chain uses TRBV11-2 with TRBJ2-7, with 11 positions matching TRBD2. Germline V gene sequence: CDR1 SGHAT, CDR2 FQNNGV. This CDR3 region has 14 residues. V was clipped by 5 bases and J by 6 bases; unmatched bases: 6. CDR3 bases: TGTGCCAGCAGCCCCACTAGCGGGGGCTCCGAGCAGTACTTC. Its translation: CASSPTSGGSEQYF.

This clonotype was counted many times. The rearrangement links TRBV27 to TRBJ1-1, with D maybe TRBD1 (6 bases). Germline V lookup: CDR1 MNHEY, CDR2 SMNVEV (reference sequence). Between the trimmed V and J ends, which lost 2 bases and 0 bases, there was a span of 13 bases. The CDR3 loop spans 16 amino acids. DNA for the CDR3: TGTGCCAGCAGTTTAAGGGGGGAGGGACTGAACACTGAAGCTTTCTTT. Its translation is CASSLRGEGLNTEAFF.

The chain combines TRBV29-1 with TRBJ1-2, with a possible D match to TRBD1 (6 bases). The V gene lost 1 base and the J gene lost 4 bases, with 13 bases spanning the gap. The CDR3 contains 14 residues. Germline values: CDR1 SQVTM, CDR2 ANQGSEA. CDR3 sequence reads: CSVEGADRTYGYTF. For the CDR3, the DNA is TGCAGCGTTGAAGGGGCAGACAGGACCTATGGCTACACCTTC.

The chain couples TRBV29-1 to TRBJ2-1, with a tentative D call TRBD2 (7 bases). Germline lookup yields CDR1 SQVTM and CDR2 ANQGSEA. V shed 0 bases and J shed 7 bases, with 16 bases lying between them. The CDR3 totals 15 residues. CDR3 DNA: TGCAGCGTTGAAGATCGAGGGCGGGGGCTAAATGAGCAGTTCTTC. This gives the protein CSVEDRGRGLNEQFF.